This TCR beta chain emerged from a study of blood T cells in healthy people across ages. This clonotype was observed a handful of times. The junction shows a germline mismatch at one end, possibly a read error. Together with a sample-barcoded 5' primer, a J-beta primer mix was included in a second PCR lasting roughly 6 to 12 cycles. From the 5' RACE reads, TCRdb called clonotypes with MiXCR, one entry per CDR3 protein. There are 600,000 to 900,000 distinct CDR3 sequences in the sample; approximately 24% occur only once, and 3% lies in the top ten. The CDR3 totals 11 residues. Looked up from germline, CDR1 is MNHNS and CDR2 is SASEGT. This sample was shared with a second study, whose subject was T cells of mothers and their children.

The chain links TRBV6-1 to TRBJ2-4, with TRBD1 as a possible D gene (6 bases). The sample was blood. The receptor's source is a boy younger than 18 in good health. CDR3 protein: CASSEGQARNF. As DNA, the CDR3 is TGTGCCAGCAGTGAAGGACAGGCTAGGAACTTC.